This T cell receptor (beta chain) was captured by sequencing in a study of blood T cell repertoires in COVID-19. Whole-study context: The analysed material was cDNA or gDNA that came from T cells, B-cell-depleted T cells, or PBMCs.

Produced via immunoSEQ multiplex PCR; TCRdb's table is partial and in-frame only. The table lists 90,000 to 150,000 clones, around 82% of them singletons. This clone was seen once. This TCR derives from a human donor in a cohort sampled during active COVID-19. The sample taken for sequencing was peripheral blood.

In DNA, the CDR3 is TGTGCCACCAGTGATCCGTGGACAGGGGATGGCTACACCTTC. Translating gives CATSDPWTGDGYTF. The V call is TRBV24-1, the J call TRBJ1-2, with 9 bases fitting TRBD1. The CDR3 length is 14 residues. The V segment lost 3 bases and the J segment 6 bases; nucleotides outside the gene matches: 4. Germline loops: CDR1 KGHDR, CDR2 SFDVKD.